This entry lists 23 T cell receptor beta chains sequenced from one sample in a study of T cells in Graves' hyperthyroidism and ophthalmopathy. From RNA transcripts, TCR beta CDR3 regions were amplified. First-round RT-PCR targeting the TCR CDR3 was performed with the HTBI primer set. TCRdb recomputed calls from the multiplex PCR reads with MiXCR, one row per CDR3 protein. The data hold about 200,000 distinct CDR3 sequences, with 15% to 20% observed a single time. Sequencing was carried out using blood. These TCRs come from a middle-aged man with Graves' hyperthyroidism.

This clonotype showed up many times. The CDR3, as DNA: TGTGCCAGCAGTGAACGGGGGGCGGACTATGGCTACACCTTC. Protein product: CASSERGADYGYTF. The rearrangement uses TRBV6-1 and TRBJ1-2, with TRBD1 as a possible D gene (6 bases). The CDR3 is 14 amino acids. CDR1 is MNHNS and CDR2 is SASEGT in the germline V gene. Trimming pared 2 bases from V and 3 bases from J, leaving 10 bases between.

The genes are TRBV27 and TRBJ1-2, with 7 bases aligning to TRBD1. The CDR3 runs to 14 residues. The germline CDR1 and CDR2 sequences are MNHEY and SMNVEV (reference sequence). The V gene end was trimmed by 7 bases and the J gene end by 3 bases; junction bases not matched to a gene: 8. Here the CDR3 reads CASTPTGQDYGYTF. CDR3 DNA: TGTGCCAGCACCCCGACAGGGCAAGACTATGGCTACACCTTC.

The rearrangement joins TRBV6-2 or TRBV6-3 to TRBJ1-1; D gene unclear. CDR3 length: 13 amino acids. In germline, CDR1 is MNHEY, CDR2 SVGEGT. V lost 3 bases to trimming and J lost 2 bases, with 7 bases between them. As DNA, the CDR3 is TGTGCCAGCAGTTATCGGATAAACACTGAAGCTTTCTTT. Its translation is CASSYRINTEAFF.

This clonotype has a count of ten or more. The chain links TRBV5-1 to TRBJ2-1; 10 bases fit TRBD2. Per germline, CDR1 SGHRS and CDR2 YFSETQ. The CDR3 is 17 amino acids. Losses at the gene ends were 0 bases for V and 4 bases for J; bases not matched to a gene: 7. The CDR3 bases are TGCGCCAGCAGCTTGGCCACGGCTAGCGGGGGTTACAATGAGCAGTTCTTC. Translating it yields CASSLATASGGYNEQFF.

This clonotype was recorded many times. CDR3 in DNA: TGTGCCAGCAGCTTACGGGGAGGGAGGGGGGATGAGCAGTTCTTC. Translated, it gives CASSLRGGRGDEQFF. This rearrangement joins TRBV11-2 to TRBJ2-1; possible D gene TRBD2, 7 bases. This CDR3 spans 15 amino acids. CDR1 SGHAT and CDR2 FQNNGV come from the germline V gene. Trimming removed 2 bases at V and 8 bases at J, with 16 bases between.

The CDR3 here is CSVVSTAWGYTF. The CDR3 nucleotides read TGCAGCGTTGTATCTACCGCTTGGGGCTACACCTTC. The chain joins TRBV29-1 to TRBJ1-2; D uncertain. Germline assignment: CDR1 SQVTM and CDR2 ANQGSEA. The CDR3 runs 12 residues. V lost 4 bases and J 8 bases, leaving 14 bases between the germline ends.

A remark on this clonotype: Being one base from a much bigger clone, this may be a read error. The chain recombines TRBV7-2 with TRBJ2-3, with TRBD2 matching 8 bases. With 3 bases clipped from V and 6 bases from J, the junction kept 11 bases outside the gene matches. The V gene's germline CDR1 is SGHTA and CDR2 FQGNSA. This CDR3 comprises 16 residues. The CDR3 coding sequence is TGTGCCAGCAGCTTCCCGCCCGGCGGGGGGCTGGATACGCAGTATTTT. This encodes CASSFPPGGGLDTQYF.

The CDR3 DNA reads TGTGCCAGCAACCCGGGAACGACAGGGGAGGGCGAGCAGTACTTC. It translates to CASNPGTTGEGEQYF. J is TRBJ2-7 and V is TRBV2; possibly TRBD1 for D (8 bases). This CDR3 region has 15 residues. Per germline, CDR1 SNHLY and CDR2 FYNNEI. V was cut by 7 bases and J by 6 bases, with 22 bases left in between.

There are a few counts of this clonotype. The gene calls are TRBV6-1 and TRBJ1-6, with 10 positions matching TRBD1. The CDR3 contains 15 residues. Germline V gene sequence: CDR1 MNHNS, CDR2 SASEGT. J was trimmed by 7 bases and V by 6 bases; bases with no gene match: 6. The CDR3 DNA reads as TGTGCCAGCAGCAGACAGGGGGCAGAAAATTCACCCCTCCACTTT. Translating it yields CASSRQGAENSPLHF.

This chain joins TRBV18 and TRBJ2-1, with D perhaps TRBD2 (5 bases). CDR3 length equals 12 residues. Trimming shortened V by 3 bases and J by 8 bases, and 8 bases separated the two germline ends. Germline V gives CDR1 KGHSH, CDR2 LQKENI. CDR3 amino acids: CASSPGDHEQFF. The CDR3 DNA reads TGTGCCAGCTCACCGGGAGACCATGAGCAGTTCTTC.

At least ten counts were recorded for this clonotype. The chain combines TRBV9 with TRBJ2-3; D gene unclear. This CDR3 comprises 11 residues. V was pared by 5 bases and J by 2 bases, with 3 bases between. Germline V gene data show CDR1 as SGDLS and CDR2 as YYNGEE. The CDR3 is CASSYTDTQYF. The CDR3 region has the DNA TGTGCCAGCAGTTACACAGATACGCAGTATTTT.

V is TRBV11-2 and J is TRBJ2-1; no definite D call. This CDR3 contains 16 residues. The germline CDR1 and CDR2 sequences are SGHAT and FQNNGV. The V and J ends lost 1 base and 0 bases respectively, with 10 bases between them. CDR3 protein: CASSLGPDSSYNEQFF. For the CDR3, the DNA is TGTGCCAGCAGCTTAGGGCCGGATAGCTCCTACAATGAGCAGTTCTTC.

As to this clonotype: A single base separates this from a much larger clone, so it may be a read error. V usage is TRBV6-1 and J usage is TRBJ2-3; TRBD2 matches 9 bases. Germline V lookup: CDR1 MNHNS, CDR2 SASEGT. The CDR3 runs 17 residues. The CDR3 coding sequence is TGTGTCAGCAGTGAAAGGGTAGCGGGGGCTGTCGAAGATACGCAGTATTTT. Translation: CVSSERVAGAVEDTQYF.

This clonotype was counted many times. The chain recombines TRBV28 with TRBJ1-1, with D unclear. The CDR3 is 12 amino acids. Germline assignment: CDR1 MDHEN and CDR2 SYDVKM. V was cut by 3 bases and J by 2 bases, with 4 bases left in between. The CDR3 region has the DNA TGTGCCAGCAGTTTGACAAACACTGAAGCTTTCTTT. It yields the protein CASSLTNTEAFF.

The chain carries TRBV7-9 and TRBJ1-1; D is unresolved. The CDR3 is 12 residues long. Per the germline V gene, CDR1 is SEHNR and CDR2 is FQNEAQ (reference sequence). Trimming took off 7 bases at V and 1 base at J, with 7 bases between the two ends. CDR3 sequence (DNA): TGTGCCAGCACCAACCCGAACACTGAAGCTTTCTTT. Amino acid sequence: CASTNPNTEAFF.

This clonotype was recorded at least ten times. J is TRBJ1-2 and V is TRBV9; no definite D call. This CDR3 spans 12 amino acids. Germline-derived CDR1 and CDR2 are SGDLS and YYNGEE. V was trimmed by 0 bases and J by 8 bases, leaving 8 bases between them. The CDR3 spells CASSVVVGGYTF. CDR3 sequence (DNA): TGTGCCAGCAGCGTAGTTGTCGGGGGCTACACCTTC.

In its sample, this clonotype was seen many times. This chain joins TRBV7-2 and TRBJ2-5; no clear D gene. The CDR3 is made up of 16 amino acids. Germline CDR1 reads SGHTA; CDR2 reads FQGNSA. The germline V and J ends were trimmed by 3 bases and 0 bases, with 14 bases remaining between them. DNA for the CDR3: TGTGCCAGCAGCTTGGAATTGGGTGGAGACCAAGAGACCCAGTACTTC. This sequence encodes CASSLELGGDQETQYF.

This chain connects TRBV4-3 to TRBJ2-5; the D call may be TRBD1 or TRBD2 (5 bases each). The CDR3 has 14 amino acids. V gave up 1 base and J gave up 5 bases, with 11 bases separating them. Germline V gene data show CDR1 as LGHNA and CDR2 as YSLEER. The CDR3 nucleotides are TGCGCCAGCAGCCAAGGAGAGGGGCGGGAGACCCAGTACTTC. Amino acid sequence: CASSQGEGRETQYF.

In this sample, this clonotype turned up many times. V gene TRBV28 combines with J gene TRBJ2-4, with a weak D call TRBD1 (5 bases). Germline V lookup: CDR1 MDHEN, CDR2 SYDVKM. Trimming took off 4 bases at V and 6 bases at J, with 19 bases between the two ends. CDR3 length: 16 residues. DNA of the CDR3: TGTGCCAGCAGTTCCAGACAGCGAGGCACCACAAACATTCAGTACTTC. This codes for CASSSRQRGTTNIQYF.

The DNA of the CDR3 is TGTGCCAGCAGCCACAAGAGGCTAGCGGGGGCCGCCGGGGAGCTGTTTTTT. Translation: CASSHKRLAGAAGELFF. The chain links TRBV7-2 to TRBJ2-2; 10 bases agree with TRBD2. The CDR3 sequence is 17 residues long. V shed 5 bases, J shed 6 bases, and the junction held 12 bases outside the gene matches. Germline V lookup: CDR1 SGHTA, CDR2 FQGNSA.

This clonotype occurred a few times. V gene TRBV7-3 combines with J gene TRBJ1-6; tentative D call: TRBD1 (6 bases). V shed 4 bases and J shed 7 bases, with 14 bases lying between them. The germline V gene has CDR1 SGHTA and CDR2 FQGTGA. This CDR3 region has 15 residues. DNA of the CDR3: TGTGCCAGCAGCTCCAGGGGCACCCAGAATTCACCCCTCCACTTT. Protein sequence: CASSSRGTQNSPLHF. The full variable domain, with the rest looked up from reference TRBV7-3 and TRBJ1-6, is GAGVSQTPSNKVTEKGKYVELRCDPISGHTALYWYRQSLGQGPEFLIYFQGTGAADDSGLPNDRFFAVRPEGSVSTLKIQRTERGDSAVYLCASSSRGTQNSPLHFGNGTRLTVT.

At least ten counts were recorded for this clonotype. CDR3 DNA: TGTGCCAGCAGCTTAGTCCAGTCAGGACAGTCAACTAATGAAAAACTGTTTTTT. Protein: CASSLVQSGQSTNEKLFF. The J gene is TRBJ1-4, the V gene TRBV7-9, with D perhaps matching TRBD1 (6 bases). Germline V gene lookup returns CDR1 SEHNR and CDR2 FQNEAQ (reference sequence). Trimming shortened V by 1 base and J by 0 bases, and 15 bases separated the two germline ends. CDR3 length: 18 amino acids.

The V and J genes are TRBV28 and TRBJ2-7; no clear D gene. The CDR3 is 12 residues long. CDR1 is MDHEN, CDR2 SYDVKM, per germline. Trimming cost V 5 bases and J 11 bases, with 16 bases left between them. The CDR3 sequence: CASSPTMGLEYF. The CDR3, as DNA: TGTGCCAGCAGTCCTACCATGGGATTAGAGTACTTC.